Below are 23 T cell receptor beta chains sequenced from a single sample in a study of beta chain features in type 1 diabetes. Regarding the study as a whole: In all four CD4+ subsets, TCRB CDR3 length was significantly, moderately reduced in type 1 diabetes.

Their antigen targets remain unknown. Expressed TCRB transcripts got sequenced, as all isolated RNA was reverse transcribed. TCRdb keeps only in-frame clones here, not all; method: immunoSEQ multiplex PCR. The sample carries a few hundred thousand clones, about 15% recorded once. The sequenced sample was naive CD4+ T cells from blood. The receptors derive from a man aged 18-30 years with type 1 diabetes.

This clone turned up a few times. V and J are TRBV5-1 and TRBJ2-1, with TRBD2 matching over 13 bases. The CDR3 length is 15 residues. Unmatched junction bases numbered 8, after V lost 4 bases and J lost 10 bases. Germline assignment: CDR1 SGHRS and CDR2 YFSETQ. This CDR3 is CASSRGLAGSGEQFF. CDR3 DNA sequence: TGCGCCAGCAGCCGGGGACTAGCGGGGTCTGGAGAGCAGTTCTTC. Full variable domain (remainder filled in from reference TRBV5-1 and TRBJ2-1): KAGVTQTPRYLIKTRGQQVTLSCSPISGHRSVSWYQQTPGQGLQFLFEYFSETQRNKGNFPGRFSGRQFSNSRSEMNVSTLELGDSALYLCASSRGLAGSGEQFFGPGTRLTVL.

There are a few counts of this clone. The chain uses TRBV2 and TRBJ2-7, with 7 bases aligning to TRBD1. The J segment lost 3 bases and the V segment lost 6 bases, leaving 5 bases of the junction unmatched. This CDR3 spans 13 amino acids. Germline V CDR1 and CDR2: SNHLY, FYNNEI. DNA of the CDR3: TGTGCCAGCAGAGGGGACAGTATCTACGAGCAGTACTTC. Protein: CASRGDSIYEQYF. The whole variable domain, filled in from reference TRBV2 and TRBJ2-7, reads EPEVTQTPSHQVTQMGQEVILRCVPISNHLYFYWYRQILGQKVEFLVSFYNNEISEKSEIFDDQFSVERPDGSNFTLKIRSTKLEDSAMYFCASRGDSIYEQYFGPGTRLTVT.

The chain joins TRBV11-1 to TRBJ1-2, with D possibly TRBD1 on 6 matching bases. There are 13 residues in the CDR3. The germline V and J ends were trimmed by 3 bases and 3 bases, with 8 bases remaining between them. Germline CDR1 is SGHAT and CDR2 is FQDESV (reference sequence). CDR3 amino acids: CASSFNRDYGYTF. The CDR3 nucleotides read TGTGCCAGCAGCTTCAACAGGGACTATGGCTACACCTTC.

There are a few counts of this clone. This sequence joins TRBV6-5 and TRBJ1-2; tentatively, D is TRBD1 (5 bases). Looked up from germline, CDR1 is MNHEY and CDR2 is SVGAGI. V gave up 0 bases and J gave up 8 bases, with 13 bases separating them. This CDR3 spans 14 amino acids. The CDR3, as DNA: TGTGCCAGCAGTTACTCAGGCAGGGTAGGAGGCTACACCTTC. Protein: CASSYSGRVGGYTF.

This clone showed up just a few times. The CDR3 DNA follows: TGTGCCAGCAGTGAATCCCTCAGACAGGGGAGTGGGGAGACCCAGTACTTC. Amino acids: CASSESLRQGSGETQYF. The chain is built from TRBV25-1 and TRBJ2-5; 8 bases match TRBD1. The CDR3 sequence is 17 residues long. CDR1 is MGHDK, CDR2 SYGVNS, per germline. V was clipped by 1 base and J by 5 bases; unmatched bases: 12.

This chain connects TRBV2 to TRBJ2-1; TRBD2 aligns across 12 bases. The germline CDR1 and CDR2 sequences are SNHLY and FYNNEI. CDR3 size: 15 residues. V lost 4 bases and J lost 6; bases outside the gene matches: 4. The CDR3 nucleotides read TGTGCCAGCAGTGGTCCACTAGCGGGGGGCAATGAGCAGTTCTTC. Protein product: CASSGPLAGGNEQFF.

The chain has TRBV5-4 and TRBJ1-3; weak D call: TRBD1 (5 bases). Germline values: CDR1 SGHNT, CDR2 YYREEE (reference sequence). V was pared by 5 bases and J by 3 bases, with 15 bases between. The CDR3 has 15 amino acids. CDR3 DNA: TGTGCCAGCAGTCCGCGTCAGGGTAATGGAAACACCATATATTTT. Residues: CASSPRQGNGNTIYF.

This chain uses TRBV30 with TRBJ1-1, with a tentative D call TRBD1 (5 bases). The CDR3 runs to 16 residues. From germline, CDR1 is GTSNPN and CDR2 SVGIG (reference sequence). V gave up 3 bases and J gave up 4 bases, with 21 bases separating them. The chain's CDR3 is CAWRDPGLGRGTEAFF. The CDR3 DNA reads as TGTGCCTGGAGGGACCCGGGGCTGGGGCGGGGCACTGAAGCTTTCTTT.

This clone was counted only a few times. V and J are TRBV29-1 and TRBJ2-7; 10 bases are shared with TRBD1. The CDR3 is 12 amino acids. Germline CDR1 reads SQVTM; CDR2 reads ANQGSEA. With V trimmed by 7 bases and J by 5 bases, 5 bases remained unmatched. The CDR3, as DNA: TGCAGCGCATCGGGACAGGGGAACGAGCAGTACTTC. It yields the protein CSASGQGNEQYF.

This clone was counted only a few times. V is TRBV7-6 and J is TRBJ2-6; D ambiguous. Germline loops: CDR1 SGHVS, CDR2 FNYEAQ. Trimming removed 6 bases from V and 4 bases from J, with 10 bases in between. The CDR3 spans 14 residues. In nucleotides, the CDR3 is TGTGCCAGCAGACCTTTCAGAGGGGCCAACGTCCTGACTTTC. Amino acid sequence: CASRPFRGANVLTF.

The chain combines TRBV6-6 with TRBJ2-5; 7 bases are a match to TRBD1. This CDR3 is built from 15 residues. Losses at the gene ends were 6 bases for V and 4 bases for J; bases not matched to a gene: 11. Looked up from germline, CDR1 is MNHNY and CDR2 is SVGAGI (reference sequence). The CDR3 bases are TGTGCCAGCAGAAAACCAACACAGGGGACAGAGACCCAGTACTTC. This encodes CASRKPTQGTETQYF.

The chain has TRBV29-1 and TRBJ2-7, with 14 bases lining up with TRBD2. The CDR3 covers 15 residues. V was pared by 7 bases and J by 3 bases, with 8 bases of the junction left unmatched. Germline-derived CDR1 and CDR2 are SQVTM and ANQGSEA. The CDR3 coding sequence is TGCAGCGCCTTAGGGACTAGCGGGAGAGACTACGAGCAGTACTTC. It yields the protein CSALGTSGRDYEQYF.

The chain carries TRBV6-5 and TRBJ2-3, with D possibly matching TRBD1 (6 bases). This CDR3 is 12 amino acids long. The germline gives CDR1 MNHEY, CDR2 SVGAGI. V lost 5 bases, J lost 7 bases, and 10 bases lay in between. This CDR3 is CASSLTGYTQYF. CDR3 DNA: TGTGCCAGCAGTCTCACAGGGTATACGCAGTATTTT.

This clone was seen more than once but under ten times. The chain carries TRBV28 and TRBJ1-5; D possibly corresponds to TRBD1 (5 bases). V lost 2 bases to trimming and J lost 6 bases, with 20 bases between them. In germline, CDR1 is MDHEN, CDR2 SYDVKM. CDR3 length equals 17 residues. CDR3 region: CASSLKAAGGFGQPQHF. The CDR3 DNA follows: TGTGCCAGCAGTTTAAAGGCTGCGGGGGGGTTCGGTCAGCCCCAGCATTTT. Complete variable domain (other parts from reference TRBV28 and TRBJ1-5): DVKVTQSSRYLVKRTGEKVFLECVQDMDHENMFWYRQDPGLGLRLIYFSYDVKMKEKGDIPEGYSVSREKKERFSLILESASTNQTSMYLCASSLKAAGGFGQPQHFGDGTRLSIL.

The V and J genes are TRBV5-1 and TRBJ2-5; D is perhaps TRBD1 (5 bases). The CDR3 loop spans 15 amino acids. V was cut by 3 bases and J by 5 bases, with 17 bases left in between. Germline loops: CDR1 SGHRS, CDR2 YFSETQ. The CDR3 region is CASSSDGSKGETQYF. The CDR3 coding sequence is TGCGCCAGCAGCTCGGACGGTTCCAAGGGGGAGACCCAGTACTTC.

The genes are TRBV28 and TRBJ1-2; TRBD1 agrees at 8 bases. CDR1 is MDHEN and CDR2 is SYDVKM in the germline V gene. The V segment lost 5 bases and the J segment 8 bases; nucleotides outside the gene matches: 7. The length of the CDR3 is 13 residues. The CDR3 is CASSPRQGWGYTF. CDR3 bases: TGTGCCAGCAGTCCGAGACAGGGGTGGGGCTACACCTTC.

This clone was detected a few times. The DNA for the CDR3 is TGCGCCAGCAGCTACCTAGGCACAGATACGCAGTATTTT. Its protein is CASSYLGTDTQYF. The chain is built from TRBV5-1 and TRBJ2-3; D is undetermined. The CDR3 totals 13 residues. Per germline, CDR1 SGHRS and CDR2 YFSETQ. V was pared by 3 bases and J by 1 base, with 6 bases between.

This chain uses TRBV10-3 with TRBJ2-7; 9 positions agree with TRBD1. The CDR3 spans 12 residues. V lost 6 bases to trimming and J lost 7 bases; unmatched junction nucleotides: 4. The germline gives CDR1 ENHRY, CDR2 SYGVKD. This chain's CDR3 is CAIRQGAEEQYF. The CDR3 region has the DNA TGTGCCATCAGACAGGGGGCGGAAGAGCAGTACTTC.

The chain links TRBV30 to TRBJ2-2; 14 bases align to TRBD2. Germline CDR1 GTSNPN, CDR2 SVGIG (reference sequence). After removal of 3 bases from V and 3 bases from J, the junction contained 3 bases not matched to a gene. The CDR3 runs 16 residues. The CDR3 DNA is TGTGCCTGGAGCCGACTAGCGGGGGGGTACACCGGGGAGCTGTTTTTT. Its protein product is CAWSRLAGGYTGELFF. Variable domain in full (rest from reference TRBV30 and TRBJ2-2): SQTIHQWPATLVQPVGSPLSLECTVEGTSNPNLYWYRQAAGRGLQLLFYSVGIGQISSEVPQNLSASRPQDRQFILSSKKLLLSDSGFYLCAWSRLAGGYTGELFFGEGSRLTVL.

As DNA, the CDR3 is TGTGCCTGGAGATATTCTAGCACAGATACGCAGTATTTT. It specifies CAWRYSSTDTQYF. The chain carries TRBV30 and TRBJ2-3; D unresolved. The CDR3 is made up of 13 amino acids. Germline CDR1 reads GTSNPN; CDR2 reads SVGIG (reference sequence). V was trimmed by 3 bases and J by 0 bases, leaving 7 bases between them.

This clone occurred a few times. The rearrangement links TRBV9 to TRBJ2-1; D may be TRBD2 (5 bases). CDR3 length: 15 amino acids. The germline V and J ends were trimmed by 1 base and 3 bases, with 11 bases remaining between them. Germline V CDR1 and CDR2: SGDLS, YYNGEE. CDR3 sequence: CASSVNGDNYNEQFF. Here the CDR3 DNA reads TGTGCCAGCAGCGTAAACGGGGATAACTACAATGAGCAGTTCTTC.

The table lists this clone with a few counts. The rearrangement links TRBV7-2 to TRBJ2-3; D is perhaps TRBD2 (6 bases). Trimming left V 5 bases short and J 7 bases short, with 16 bases between. CDR1 and CDR2 (germline): SGHTA, FQGNSA. The CDR3 is 14 residues long. The CDR3 DNA follows: TGTGCCAGCAGCACAACGGGACTCCCGAATACGCAGTATTTT. It encodes CASSTTGLPNTQYF.

This clone was recorded a few times. The chain couples TRBV9 to TRBJ1-2; D might be TRBD1 (5 bases). There are 14 residues in the CDR3. V was trimmed by 3 bases and J by 3 bases, leaving 12 bases between them. Germline values: CDR1 SGDLS, CDR2 YYNGEE. The CDR3 DNA is TGTGCCAGCAGCGCCGCGGCGGGGGACTATGGCTACACCTTC. As protein: CASSAAAGDYGYTF. Combining the CDR3 with reference TRBV9 and TRBJ1-2 gives the whole variable domain DSGVTQTPKHLITATGQRVTLRCSPRSGDLSVYWYQQSLDQGLQFLIQYYNGEERAKGNILERFSAQQFPDLHSELNLSSLELGDSALYFCASSAAAGDYGYTFGSGTRLTVV.